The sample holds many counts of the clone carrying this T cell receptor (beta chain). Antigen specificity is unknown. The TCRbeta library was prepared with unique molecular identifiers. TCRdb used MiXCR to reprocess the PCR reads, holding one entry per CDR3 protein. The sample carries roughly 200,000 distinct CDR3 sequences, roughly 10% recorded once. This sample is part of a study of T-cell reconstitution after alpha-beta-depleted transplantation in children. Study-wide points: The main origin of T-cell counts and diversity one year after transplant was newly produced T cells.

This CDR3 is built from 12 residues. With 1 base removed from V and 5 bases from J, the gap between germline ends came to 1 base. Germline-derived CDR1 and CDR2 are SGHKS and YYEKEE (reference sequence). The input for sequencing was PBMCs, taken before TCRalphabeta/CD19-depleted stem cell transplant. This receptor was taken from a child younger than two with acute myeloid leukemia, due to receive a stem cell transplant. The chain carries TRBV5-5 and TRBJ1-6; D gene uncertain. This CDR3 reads CASSLNNSPLHF. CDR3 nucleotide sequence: TGTGCCAGCAGCTTGAATAATTCACCCCTCCACTTT.